The T cell receptor beta chain under discussion was sequenced for a study of STAT5B mutations in CD4+ large granular lymphocyte leukemia. Regarding this clone: Its antigen remains unknown.

V dropped 7 bases and J dropped 9 bases, with 16 bases sitting between them. This CDR3 is 14 amino acids long. The germline V gene has CDR1 MNHNS and CDR2 SASEGT. General study points: Without putative leukemic clones, patient CD4-sorted repertoires remained more clonal than healthy CD4+ repertoires.

The assay was immunoSEQ multiplex PCR, and TCRdb's table has in-frame clones only and misses some. The sample comprises more than 30,000 clones, less than 80% of which are singletons, and over 2% rests with the top ten. The sequence was collected from a human donor in good health. The chain has TRBV6-1 and TRBJ1-6; the D gene is possibly TRBD1 (5 bases). Sequencing was done on a sample of CD4+ T cells from blood buffy coats. CDR3 region: CASTPGQGGSPLHF. In DNA, the CDR3 is TGTGCCAGCACCCCCGGGCAGGGAGGTTCACCCCTCCACTTT.